The 17 T cell receptor beta chains in this list originate from one sample, sequenced in a study of cytomegalovirus exposure and HLA in healthy donors. Generated by immunoSEQ multiplex PCR, the TCRdb table keeps only in-frame clones and is missing some. Of approximately 170,000 clones listed, 84% are singletons. Sequencing was done on a sample of PBMCs. The source of these receptors is a man aged 25 to 45 in good health and CMV-seropositive.

The rearrangement links TRBV9 to TRBJ2-1; 10 bases fit TRBD2. J gave up 10 bases and V 0 bases, and 7 bases lay outside the gene matches. CDR1 and CDR2 from the germline V gene are SGDLS and YYNGEE. CDR3 length equals 15 residues. The CDR3 bases are TGTGCCAGCAGCGTAGATCCTAGCGGGGGCCGGGAGCAGTTCTTC. Translating gives CASSVDPSGGREQFF.

The genes are TRBV2 and TRBJ2-1, with D unresolved. V lost 2 bases and J 5 bases, leaving 7 bases between the germline ends. The CDR3 runs to 13 residues. Germline CDR1 is SNHLY and CDR2 is FYNNEI. The CDR3 region has the DNA TGTGCCAGCAGTGAAAACCGAGACAATGAGCAGTTCTTC. Translating gives CASSENRDNEQFF. The variable domain in full, with the rest retrieved from reference TRBV2 and TRBJ2-1, is EPEVTQTPSHQVTQMGQEVILRCVPISNHLYFYWYRQILGQKVEFLVSFYNNEISEKSEIFDDQFSVERPDGSNFTLKIRSTKLEDSAMYFCASSENRDNEQFFGPGTRLTVL.

CDR3 sequence: CASSRYDRDYSYEQYF. The DNA of the CDR3 is TGCGCCAGCAGCCGCTATGACCGGGACTACTCCTACGAGCAGTACTTC. The chain employs TRBV4-1 and TRBJ2-7; 7 positions agree with TRBD2. In germline, CDR1 is MGHRA, CDR2 YSYEKL. Germline trimming cut 4 bases from V and 0 bases from J; bases unmatched to any gene: 9. This CDR3 spans 16 amino acids.

V gene TRBV7-9 combines with J gene TRBJ2-7; maybe TRBD2 (6 bases). This CDR3 has 15 residues. V lost 5 bases and J lost 3, with 17 bases in between. Germline CDR1 is SEHNR and CDR2 is FQNEAQ (reference sequence). CDR3 protein: CASSRDSGTDYEQYF. The CDR3 bases are TGTGCCAGCAGCAGGGACTCCGGGACCGACTACGAGCAGTACTTC.

V is TRBV28 and J is TRBJ2-1, with TRBD2 identical over 8 bases. CDR3 size: 14 residues. In germline, CDR1 is MDHEN, CDR2 SYDVKM. V shed 7 bases, J shed 6 bases, and the junction held 8 bases outside the gene matches. CDR3 in amino acids: CASINGGGSNEQFF. The CDR3 coding sequence is TGTGCCAGCATAAACGGGGGGGGCTCCAATGAGCAGTTCTTC.

The chain joins TRBV6-5 to TRBJ1-5, with D tentatively TRBD1 (5 bases). Trimming pared 2 bases from V and 3 bases from J, leaving 11 bases between. Germline CDR1 and CDR2: MNHEY and SVGAGI. This CDR3 contains 15 residues. CDR3 DNA sequence: TGTGCCAGCAGTTACACCGGGGGGGTCAATCAGCCCCAGCATTTT. Protein sequence: CASSYTGGVNQPQHF.

This clone was counted once. The V and J genes are TRBV2 and TRBJ2-3; D unclear. Per germline, CDR1 SNHLY and CDR2 FYNNEI. Trimming cost V 7 bases and J 4 bases, with 15 bases left between them. This CDR3 is 14 amino acids long. The CDR3: CASMKERGADTQYF. As DNA, the CDR3 is TGTGCCAGCATGAAAGAAAGAGGAGCAGATACGCAGTATTTT. Drawing the rest from reference TRBV2 and TRBJ2-3, the complete variable domain is EPEVTQTPSHQVTQMGQEVILRCVPISNHLYFYWYRQILGQKVEFLVSFYNNEISEKSEIFDDQFSVERPDGSNFTLKIRSTKLEDSAMYFCASMKERGADTQYFGPGTRLTVL.

The gene calls are TRBV28 and TRBJ2-7; no firm D call. The CDR3 consists of 15 residues. Trimming cost V 6 bases and J 3 bases, with 18 bases left between them. CDR1 is MDHEN and CDR2 is SYDVKM in the germline V gene. In DNA form, the CDR3 reads TGTGCCAGCAGGGCCACAGACCCCCTACTCTACGAGCAGTACTTC. Translated, it gives CASRATDPLLYEQYF.

V is TRBV6-4 and J is TRBJ1-1; D may be TRBD1 (6 bases). This CDR3 has 14 residues. The V end was cut by 6 bases, the J end by 1 base, with 12 bases between. Germline V lookup: CDR1 MRHNA, CDR2 SNTAGT. The CDR3 reads CASRAGASNTEAFF. The CDR3 DNA follows: TGTGCCAGCAGGGCAGGGGCGTCGAACACTGAAGCTTTCTTT.

V is TRBV6-5 and J is TRBJ1-2; TRBD1 matches 8 bases. Trimming took 5 bases from V and 3 from J; bases not matched to a gene: 2. Germline V gene lookup returns CDR1 MNHEY and CDR2 SVGAGI. The CDR3 is made up of 13 amino acids. The CDR3 DNA follows: TGTGCCAGCAGTCGACAGGGGCACTATGGCTACACCTTC. It is translated as CASSRQGHYGYTF.

The chain employs TRBV5-6 and TRBJ2-7; 8 nucleotides agree with TRBD1. Germline values: CDR1 SGHDT, CDR2 YYEEEE. Trimming at V came to 0 bases and at J to 3 bases, leaving 2 bases not matched to a gene. The CDR3 spans 14 residues. The CDR3 DNA reads as TGTGCCAGCAGCTTGGGACAGGGGCACTACGAGCAGTACTTC. Translated: CASSLGQGHYEQYF.

This clone is a singleton in its sample. The rearrangement uses TRBV19 and TRBJ2-3; possible D gene TRBD2, 5 bases. The length of the CDR3 is 13 residues. Germline CDR1 is LNHDA and CDR2 is SQIVND (reference sequence). V lost 7 bases and J 6 bases, leaving 14 bases between the germline ends. The CDR3 sequence is CASNPTIVDTQYF. As DNA, the CDR3 is TGTGCCAGTAACCCGACTATTGTGGATACGCAGTATTTT.

The chain is built from TRBV4-3 and TRBJ1-5; weak D call: TRBD1 (6 bases). The V end was cut by 0 bases, the J end by 0 bases, with 9 bases between. In germline, CDR1 is LGHNA, CDR2 YSLEER. The CDR3 is 16 amino acids. CDR3 amino acids: CASSQDYRVSNQPQHF. The CDR3 nucleotides are TGCGCCAGCAGCCAAGACTACAGGGTTAGCAATCAGCCCCAGCATTTT.

This clone occurred a few times. The V call is TRBV7-9, the J call TRBJ2-7, with no clear D. From germline, CDR1 is SEHNR and CDR2 FQNEAQ (reference sequence). V lost 1 base and J 4 bases, leaving 5 bases between the germline ends. The CDR3 covers 12 residues. CDR3 DNA: TGTGCCAGCAGCTTAGGAACTTACGAGCAGTACTTC. This translates into CASSLGTYEQYF. The whole variable domain, filled in from reference TRBV7-9 and TRBJ2-7, reads DTGVSQNPRHKITKRGQNVTFRCDPISEHNRLYWYRQTLGQGPEFLTYFQNEAQLEKSRLLSDRFSAERPKGSFSTLEIQRTEQGDSAMYLCASSLGTYEQYFGPGTRLTVT.

This chain connects TRBV7-6 to TRBJ2-5; no clear D gene. CDR1 is SGHVS and CDR2 is FNYEAQ in the germline V gene. CDR3 length: 12 residues. Trimming removed 3 bases from V and 5 bases from J, with 7 bases in between. The CDR3: CASSFILETQYF. In DNA, the CDR3 is TGTGCCAGCAGCTTTATCCTTGAGACCCAGTACTTC.

In this sample, this clone turned up once. The chain uses TRBV5-6 and TRBJ2-3; tentatively, D is TRBD2 (7 bases). Germline assignment: CDR1 SGHDT and CDR2 YYEEEE. V shed 4 bases and J shed 1 base, with 13 bases lying between them. The CDR3 is made up of 15 amino acids. DNA for the CDR3: TGTGCCAGCAGCCGAGGGGGGGCCGGCACAGATACGCAGTATTTT. Translation gives CASSRGGAGTDTQYF.

The genes are TRBV30 and TRBJ2-7; 8 bases agree with TRBD2. Trimming removed 5 bases from V and 0 bases from J; junction bases left unmatched: 6. The CDR3 is 14 amino acids. Germline V CDR1 and CDR2: GTSNPN, SVGIG (reference sequence). The CDR3 DNA sequence: TGTGCCTGGGTCCCGCGGGGGGCCTCCTACGAGCAGTACTTC. Its translation: CAWVPRGASYEQYF.